There are many counts of the clone carrying this T cell receptor (beta chain). Time point given: after trial treatment. Treatment noted: LDRT plus nivolumab, ipilimumab, low-dose cyclophosphamide and aspirin (RACIN trial). This entry comes from a study of low-dose radiotherapy and immunotherapy resistance in tumors. Study summary: Cohort 1 was treated with 0.5 Gy per fraction at 2-week intervals, amounting to 6.5 Gy overall. Intravenous administration to patients comprised nivolumab at 240 mg every two weeks and ipilimumab at 1 mg/kg every six weeks. From cycle 1 day 1, patients took oral aspirin 300 mg every day for four cycles.

Alpha and beta chains were covered, as first-strand cDNA relied on TRAV- and TRBV-specific primers. A roughly 21-cycle PCR with a constant-region primer and V-primer adapter amplified TCRs. Each CDR3 protein is one row after TCRdb ran MiXCR on the reads. The sample records 95,000 to 100,000 distinct CDR3 sequences, less than 25% being singletons. V was clipped by 4 bases and J by 4 bases, with 11 bases between them. Germline assignment: CDR1 SGHRS and CDR2 YFSETQ. The CDR3 contains 13 residues. V is TRBV5-1 and J is TRBJ1-2; no firm D call. The source is a male donor with prostate cancer. The material was PBMCs, obtained after low-dose radiotherapy plus immunotherapy. The CDR3 sequence is CASSAQLLYGYTF. The CDR3 coding sequence is TGCGCCAGCAGCGCCCAACTCCTCTATGGCTACACCTTC.